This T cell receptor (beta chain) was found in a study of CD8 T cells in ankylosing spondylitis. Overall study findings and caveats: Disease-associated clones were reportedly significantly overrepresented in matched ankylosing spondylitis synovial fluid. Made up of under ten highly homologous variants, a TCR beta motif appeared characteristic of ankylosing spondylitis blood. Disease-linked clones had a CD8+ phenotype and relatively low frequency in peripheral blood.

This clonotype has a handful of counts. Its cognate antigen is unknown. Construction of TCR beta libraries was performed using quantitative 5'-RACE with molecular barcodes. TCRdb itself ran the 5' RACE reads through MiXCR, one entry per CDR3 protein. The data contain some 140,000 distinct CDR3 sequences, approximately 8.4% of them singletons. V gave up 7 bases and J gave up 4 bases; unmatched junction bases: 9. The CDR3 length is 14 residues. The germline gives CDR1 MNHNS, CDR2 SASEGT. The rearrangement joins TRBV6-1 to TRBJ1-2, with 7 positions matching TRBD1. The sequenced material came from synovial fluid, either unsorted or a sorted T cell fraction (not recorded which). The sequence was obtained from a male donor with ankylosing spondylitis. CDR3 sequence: CASTHQGEIYGYTF. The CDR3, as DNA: TGTGCCAGCACCCACCAGGGGGAGATCTATGGCTACACCTTC.